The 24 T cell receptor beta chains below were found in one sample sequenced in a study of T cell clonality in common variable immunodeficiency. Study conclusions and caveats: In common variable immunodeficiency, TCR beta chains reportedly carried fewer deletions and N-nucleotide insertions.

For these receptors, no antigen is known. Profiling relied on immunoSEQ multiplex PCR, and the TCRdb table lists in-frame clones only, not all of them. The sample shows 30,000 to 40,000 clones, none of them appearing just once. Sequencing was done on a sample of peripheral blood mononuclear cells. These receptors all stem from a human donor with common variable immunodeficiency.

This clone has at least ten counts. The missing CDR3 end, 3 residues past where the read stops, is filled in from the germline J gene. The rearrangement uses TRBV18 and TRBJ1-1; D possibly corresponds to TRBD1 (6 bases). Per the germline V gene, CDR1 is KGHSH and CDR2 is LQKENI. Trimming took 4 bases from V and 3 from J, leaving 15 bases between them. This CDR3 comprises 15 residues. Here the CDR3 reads CASSRRDNQYTEAFF. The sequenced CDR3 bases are TGTGCCAGCTCACGGCGGGACAACCAATACACTGAA.

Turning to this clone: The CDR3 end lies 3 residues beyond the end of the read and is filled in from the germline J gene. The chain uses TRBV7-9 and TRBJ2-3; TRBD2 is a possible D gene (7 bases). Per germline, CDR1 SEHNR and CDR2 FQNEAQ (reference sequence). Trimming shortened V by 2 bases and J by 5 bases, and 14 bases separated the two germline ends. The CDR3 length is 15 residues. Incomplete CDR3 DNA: TGTGCCAGCAGCTTAAGGGGGGGTACGGGAGATACG. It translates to CASSLRGGTGDT. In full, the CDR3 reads CASSLRGGTGDTQYF.

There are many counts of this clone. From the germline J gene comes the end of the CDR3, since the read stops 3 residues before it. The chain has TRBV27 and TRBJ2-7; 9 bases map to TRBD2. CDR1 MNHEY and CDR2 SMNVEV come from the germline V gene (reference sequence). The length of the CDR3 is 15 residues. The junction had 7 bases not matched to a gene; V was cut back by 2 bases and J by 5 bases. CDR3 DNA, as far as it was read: TGTGCCAGCAGTTTAGAGGGACTAGCAGTCCACGAG. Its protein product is CASSLEGLAVHE. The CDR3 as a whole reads CASSLEGLAVHEQYF.

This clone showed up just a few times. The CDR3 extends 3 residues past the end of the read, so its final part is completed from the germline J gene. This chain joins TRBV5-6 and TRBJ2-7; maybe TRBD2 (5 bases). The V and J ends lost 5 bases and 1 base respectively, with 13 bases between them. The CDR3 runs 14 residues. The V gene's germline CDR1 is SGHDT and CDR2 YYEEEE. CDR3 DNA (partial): TGTGCCAGCAGGTCCCTCGGGGATTCCTACGAG. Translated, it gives CASRSLGDSYE. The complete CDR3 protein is CASRSLGDSYEQYF.

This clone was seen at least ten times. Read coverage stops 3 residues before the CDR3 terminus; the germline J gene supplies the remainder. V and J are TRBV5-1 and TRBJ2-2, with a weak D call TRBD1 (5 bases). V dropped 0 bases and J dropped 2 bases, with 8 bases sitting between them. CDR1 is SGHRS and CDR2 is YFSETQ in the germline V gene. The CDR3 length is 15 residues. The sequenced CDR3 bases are TGCGCCAGCAGCTTGGCCCAGGGTAACACCGGGGAG. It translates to CASSLAQGNTGE. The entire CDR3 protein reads CASSLAQGNTGELFF.

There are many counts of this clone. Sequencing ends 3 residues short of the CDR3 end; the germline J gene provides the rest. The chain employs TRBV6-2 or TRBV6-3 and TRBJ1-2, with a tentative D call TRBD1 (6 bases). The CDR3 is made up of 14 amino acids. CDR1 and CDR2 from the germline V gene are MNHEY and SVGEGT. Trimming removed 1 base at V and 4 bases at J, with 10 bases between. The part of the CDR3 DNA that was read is TGTGCCAGCAGTTACTGGACAGCGACCTATGGC. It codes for CASSYWTATYG. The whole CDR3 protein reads CASSYWTATYGYTF.

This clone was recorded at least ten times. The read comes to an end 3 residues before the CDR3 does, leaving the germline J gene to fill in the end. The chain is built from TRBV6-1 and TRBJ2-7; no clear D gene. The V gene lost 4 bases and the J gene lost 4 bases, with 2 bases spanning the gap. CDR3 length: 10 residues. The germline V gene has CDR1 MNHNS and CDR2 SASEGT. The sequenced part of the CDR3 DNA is TGTGCCAGCAGTGTATACGAG. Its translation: CASSVYE. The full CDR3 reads CASSVYEQYF.

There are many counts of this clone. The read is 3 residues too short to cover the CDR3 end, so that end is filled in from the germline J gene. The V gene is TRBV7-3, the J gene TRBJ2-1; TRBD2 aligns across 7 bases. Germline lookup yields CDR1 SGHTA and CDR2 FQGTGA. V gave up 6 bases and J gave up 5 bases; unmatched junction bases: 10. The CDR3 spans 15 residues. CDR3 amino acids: CASSPSGELDNEQFF. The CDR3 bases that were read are TGTGCCAGCAGTCCCAGCGGGGAACTCGACAATGAG.

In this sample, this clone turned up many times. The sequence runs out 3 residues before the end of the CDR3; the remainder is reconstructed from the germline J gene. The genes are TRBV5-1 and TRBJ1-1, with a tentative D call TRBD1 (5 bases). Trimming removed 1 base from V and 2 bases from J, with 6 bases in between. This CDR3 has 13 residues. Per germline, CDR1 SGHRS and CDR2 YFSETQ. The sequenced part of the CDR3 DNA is TGCGCCAGCAGCTTGCAGGGCAACACTGAA. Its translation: CASSLQGNTE. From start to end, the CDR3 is CASSLQGNTEAFF.

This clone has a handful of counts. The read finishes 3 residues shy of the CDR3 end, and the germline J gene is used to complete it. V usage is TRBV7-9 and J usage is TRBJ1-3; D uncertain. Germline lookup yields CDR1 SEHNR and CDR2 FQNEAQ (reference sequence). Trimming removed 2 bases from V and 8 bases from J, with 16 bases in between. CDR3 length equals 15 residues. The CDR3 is CASSLNGPNGYTIYF. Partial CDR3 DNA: TGTGCCAGCAGCTTAAATGGCCCGAACGGGTACACC.

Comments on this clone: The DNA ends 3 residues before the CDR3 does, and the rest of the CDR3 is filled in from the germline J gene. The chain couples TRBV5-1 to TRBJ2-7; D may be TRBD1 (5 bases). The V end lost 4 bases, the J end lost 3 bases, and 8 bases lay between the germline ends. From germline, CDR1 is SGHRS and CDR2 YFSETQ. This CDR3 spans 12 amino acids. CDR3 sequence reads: CASSPDSYEQYF. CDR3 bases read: TGCGCCAGCAGCCCCGACAGCTACGAG.

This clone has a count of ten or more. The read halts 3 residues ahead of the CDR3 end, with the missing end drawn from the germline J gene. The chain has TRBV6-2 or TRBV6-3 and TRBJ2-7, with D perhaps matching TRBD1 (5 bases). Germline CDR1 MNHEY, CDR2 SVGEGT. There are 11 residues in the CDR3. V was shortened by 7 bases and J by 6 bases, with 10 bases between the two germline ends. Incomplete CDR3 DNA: TGTGCCAGCAAAAGAGACAGCGAG. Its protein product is CASKRDSE. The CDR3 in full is CASKRDSEQYF.

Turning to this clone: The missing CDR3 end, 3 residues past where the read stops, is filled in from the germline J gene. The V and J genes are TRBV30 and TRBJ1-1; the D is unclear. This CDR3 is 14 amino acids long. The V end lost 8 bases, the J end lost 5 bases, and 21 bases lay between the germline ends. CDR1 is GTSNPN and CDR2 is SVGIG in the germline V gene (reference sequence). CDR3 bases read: TGTGCCAGTAGTATAGAGCCGAAGAATACTGAA. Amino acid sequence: CASSIEPKNTE. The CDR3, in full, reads CASSIEPKNTEAFF.

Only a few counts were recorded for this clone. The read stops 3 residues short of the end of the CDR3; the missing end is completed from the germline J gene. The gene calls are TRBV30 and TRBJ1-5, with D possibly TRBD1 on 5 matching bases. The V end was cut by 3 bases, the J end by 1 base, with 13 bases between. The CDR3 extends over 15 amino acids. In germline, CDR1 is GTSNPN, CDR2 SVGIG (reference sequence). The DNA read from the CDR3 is TGTGCCTGGAGGCCGGGGGGGTACAGCAATCAGCCC. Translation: CAWRPGGYSNQP. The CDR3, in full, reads CAWRPGGYSNQPQHF.

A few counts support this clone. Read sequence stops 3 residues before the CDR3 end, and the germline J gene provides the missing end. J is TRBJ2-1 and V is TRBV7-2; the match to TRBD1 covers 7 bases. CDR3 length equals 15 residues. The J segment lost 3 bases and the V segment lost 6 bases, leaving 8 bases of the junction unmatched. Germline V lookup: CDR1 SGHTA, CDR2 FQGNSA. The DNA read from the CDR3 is TGTGCCAGCAGGAGACAGGGAACCCTCTACAATGAG. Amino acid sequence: CASRRQGTLYNE. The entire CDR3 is CASRRQGTLYNEQFF.

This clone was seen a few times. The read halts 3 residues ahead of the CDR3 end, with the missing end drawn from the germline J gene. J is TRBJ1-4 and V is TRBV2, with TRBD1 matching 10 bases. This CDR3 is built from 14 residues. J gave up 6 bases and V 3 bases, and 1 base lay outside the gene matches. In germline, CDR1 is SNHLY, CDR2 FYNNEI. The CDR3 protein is CASSEGTGDEKLFF. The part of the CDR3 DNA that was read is TGTGCCAGCAGTGAGGGGACAGGGGATGAAAAA.

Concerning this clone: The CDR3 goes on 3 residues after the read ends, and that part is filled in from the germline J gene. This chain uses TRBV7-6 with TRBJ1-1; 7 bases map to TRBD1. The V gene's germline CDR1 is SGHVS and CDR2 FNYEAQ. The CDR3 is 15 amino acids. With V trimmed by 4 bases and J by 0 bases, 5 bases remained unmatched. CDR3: CASSSRGQLNTEAFF. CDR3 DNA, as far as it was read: TGTGCCAGCAGCTCTCGGGGACAGCTGAACACTGAA.

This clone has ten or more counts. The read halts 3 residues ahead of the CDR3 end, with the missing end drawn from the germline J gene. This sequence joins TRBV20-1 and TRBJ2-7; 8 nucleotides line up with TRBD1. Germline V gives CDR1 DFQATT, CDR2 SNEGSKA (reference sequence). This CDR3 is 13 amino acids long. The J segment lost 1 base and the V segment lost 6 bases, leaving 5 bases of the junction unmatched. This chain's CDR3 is CSAGQGTSYEQYF. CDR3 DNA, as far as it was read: TGCAGTGCCGGACAGGGTACGTCCTACGAG.

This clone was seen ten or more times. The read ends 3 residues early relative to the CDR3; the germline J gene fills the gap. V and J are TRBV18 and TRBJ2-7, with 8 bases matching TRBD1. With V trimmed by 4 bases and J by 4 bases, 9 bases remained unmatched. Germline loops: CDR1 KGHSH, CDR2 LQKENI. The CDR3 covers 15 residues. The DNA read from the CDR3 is TGTGCCAGCTCACTGTGGGGGCAGGGGGCTTACGAG. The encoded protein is CASSLWGQGAYE. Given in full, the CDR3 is CASSLWGQGAYEQYF.

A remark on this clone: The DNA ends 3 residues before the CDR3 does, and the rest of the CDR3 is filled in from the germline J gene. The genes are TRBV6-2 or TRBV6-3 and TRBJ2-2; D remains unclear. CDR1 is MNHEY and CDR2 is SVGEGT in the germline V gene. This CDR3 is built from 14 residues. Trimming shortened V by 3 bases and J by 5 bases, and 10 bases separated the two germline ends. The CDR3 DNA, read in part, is TGTGCCAGCAGTTATGAGAGCGAGACCGGGGAG. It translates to CASSYESETGE. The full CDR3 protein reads CASSYESETGELFF.

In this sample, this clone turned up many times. The CDR3 region is CASSYTDTGELFF. CDR3 DNA, as far as it was read: TGTGCCAGCAGTTACACGGACACCGGGGAG. This chain joins TRBV6-2 or TRBV6-3 and TRBJ2-2; no clear D. The read is 3 residues too short to cover the CDR3 end, so that end is filled in from the germline J gene. Deletions cut 2 bases from V and 3 bases from J, with 4 bases between. CDR1 and CDR2 (germline): MNHEY, SVGEGT. This CDR3 contains 13 residues.

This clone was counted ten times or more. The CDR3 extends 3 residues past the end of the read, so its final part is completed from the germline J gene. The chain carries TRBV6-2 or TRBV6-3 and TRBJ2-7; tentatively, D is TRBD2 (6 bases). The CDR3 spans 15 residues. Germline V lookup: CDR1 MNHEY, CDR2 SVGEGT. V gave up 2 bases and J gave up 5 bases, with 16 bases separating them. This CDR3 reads CASSYAGGAKNEQYF. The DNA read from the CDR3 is TGTGCCAGCAGTTACGCCGGGGGAGCGAAAAACGAG.

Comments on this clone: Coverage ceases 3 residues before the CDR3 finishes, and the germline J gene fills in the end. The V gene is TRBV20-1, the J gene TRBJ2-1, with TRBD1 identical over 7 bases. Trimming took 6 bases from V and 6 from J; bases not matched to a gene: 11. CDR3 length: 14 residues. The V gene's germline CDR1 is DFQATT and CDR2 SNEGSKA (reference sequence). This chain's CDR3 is CSAVEGGAGNEQFF. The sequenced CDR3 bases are TGCAGTGCCGTAGAAGGGGGCGCAGGCAATGAG.

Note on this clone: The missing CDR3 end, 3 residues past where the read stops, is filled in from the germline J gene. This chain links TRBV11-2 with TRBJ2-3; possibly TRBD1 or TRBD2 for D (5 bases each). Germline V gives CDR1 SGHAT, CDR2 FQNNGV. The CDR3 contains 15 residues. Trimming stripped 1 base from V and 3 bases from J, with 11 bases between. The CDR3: CASSLGGRETDTQYF. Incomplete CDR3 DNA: TGTGCCAGCAGCTTAGGGGGCAGGGAGACAGATACG.